The 13 T cell receptor beta chains given below trace back to one sample, sequenced in a study of OX40 agonist ivuxolimab in advanced cancers. Repertoires were generated with immunoSEQ multiplex PCR, while TCRdb's copy carries only in-frame clones and drops some. The sample has fewer than 25,000 clones; approximately 90% are singletons. The specimen was CD4+ or CD8+ T cells sorted from blood, collected in a trial of the OX40 agonist ivuxolimab. All receptors derive from an adult with an advanced solid tumor such as melanoma, head and neck, liver or kidney cancer.

This chain uses TRBV6-4 with TRBJ2-1; D is undetermined. This CDR3 is built from 13 residues. Germline CDR1 MRHNA, CDR2 SNTAGT. Trimming stripped 0 bases from V and 9 bases from J, with 9 bases between. The CDR3 sequence: CASSDSATGEQFF. The DNA of the CDR3 is TGTGCCAGCAGTGACTCAGCGACCGGTGAGCAGTTCTTC.

The V call is TRBV13, the J call TRBJ2-2; no clear D. Germline lookup yields CDR1 PRHDT and CDR2 FYEKMQ (reference sequence). Trimming took off 2 bases at V and 5 bases at J, with 6 bases between the two ends. The CDR3 length is 13 residues. CDR3 coding DNA: TGTGCCAGCAGCTTACCTTTAACCGGGGAGCTGTTTTTT. Protein product: CASSLPLTGELFF. Full variable domain (outside the CDR3, taken from reference TRBV13 and TRBJ2-2): AAGVIQSPRHLIKEKRETATLKCYPIPRHDTVYWYQQGPGQDPQFLISFYEKMQSDKGSIPDRFSAQQFSDYHSELNMSSLELGDSALYFCASSLPLTGELFFGEGSRLTVL.

The chain uses TRBV6-1 and TRBJ2-7; D is uncertain. Trimming stripped 4 bases from V and 3 bases from J, with 16 bases between. Germline V lookup: CDR1 MNHNS, CDR2 SASEGT. This CDR3 is built from 15 residues. The DNA for the CDR3 is TGTGCCAGCAGTGCGTGGGCAGGAACCGTCTACGAGCAGTACTTC. Translating gives CASSAWAGTVYEQYF.

V and J are TRBV10-2 and TRBJ2-5; the match to TRBD2 covers 9 bases. This CDR3 is built from 15 residues. Germline-derived CDR1 and CDR2 are WSHSY and SAAADI. V lost 7 bases and J lost 5; bases outside the gene matches: 11. The CDR3, as DNA: TGCGCCAGCACCGAGTCTAGCGGGGCTCAGGAGACCCAGTACTTC. Its translation is CASTESSGAQETQYF.

This clone is medium-sized by share. The chain couples TRBV7-9 to TRBJ1-5; a possible D gene is TRBD1 (5 bases). The CDR3 length is 13 residues. Trimming removed 4 bases from V and 7 bases from J, with 11 bases in between. The germline gives CDR1 SEHNR, CDR2 FQNEAQ (reference sequence). The CDR3 DNA follows: TGTGCCAGCAGCTCCTGGGGGGACCAGCCCCAGCATTTT. Translation gives CASSSWGDQPQHF.

The genes are TRBV28 and TRBJ2-7; D is undetermined. The length of the CDR3 is 14 residues. Germline values: CDR1 MDHEN, CDR2 SYDVKM. Between the trimmed V and J ends, which lost 5 bases and 0 bases, there was a span of 11 bases. The CDR3 region has the DNA TGTGCCAGCAGTCCGGCAGGAGACTCCTACGAGCAGTACTTC. Translating it yields CASSPAGDSYEQYF.

This clone was detected once. The V and J genes are TRBV13 and TRBJ2-7; 10 bases line up with TRBD2. Germline CDR1 reads PRHDT; CDR2 reads FYEKMQ (reference sequence). The CDR3 runs to 17 residues. J gave up 0 bases and V 3 bases, and 8 bases lay outside the gene matches. CDR3 amino acids: CASSLGGWTSGSYEQYF. CDR3 in DNA: TGTGCCAGCAGCTTGGGAGGGTGGACTAGCGGCTCCTACGAGCAGTACTTC. Looking up the rest from reference TRBV13 and TRBJ2-7 gives the full variable domain: AAGVIQSPRHLIKEKRETATLKCYPIPRHDTVYWYQQGPGQDPQFLISFYEKMQSDKGSIPDRFSAQQFSDYHSELNMSSLELGDSALYFCASSLGGWTSGSYEQYFGPGTRLTVT.

The chain uses TRBV9 and TRBJ1-5; D gene unclear. CDR3 length equals 14 residues. Trimming left V 4 bases short and J 5 bases short, with 13 bases between. The V gene's germline CDR1 is SGDLS and CDR2 YYNGEE. The CDR3 loop reads CASSKGTGYQPQHF. For the CDR3, the DNA is TGTGCCAGCAGCAAGGGAACGGGGTATCAGCCCCAGCATTTT. Based on the CDR3 plus reference TRBV9 and TRBJ1-5, the full variable domain is DSGVTQTPKHLITATGQRVTLRCSPRSGDLSVYWYQQSLDQGLQFLIQYYNGEERAKGNILERFSAQQFPDLHSELNLSSLELGDSALYFCASSKGTGYQPQHFGDGTRLSIL.

The chain recombines TRBV6-5 with TRBJ2-2; possibly TRBD1 for D (6 bases). Germline CDR1 and CDR2: MNHEY and SVGAGI. The CDR3 has 15 amino acids. The ends were cut back, 7 bases at V and 0 bases at J, with 12 bases in the middle. The CDR3 DNA reads as TGTGCCAGCACCCAGGGGCTGCCGAACACCGGGGAGCTGTTTTTT. Protein product: CASTQGLPNTGELFF.

By sample fraction, this clone is medium-sized (0.01 to 0.1%). Other nucleotide sequences in the sample specify the same CDR3. J is TRBJ2-7 and V is TRBV5-6, with TRBD2 matching over 7 bases. Germline CDR1 SGHDT, CDR2 YYEEEE. V was clipped by 0 bases and J by 4 bases; unmatched bases: 4. This CDR3 is built from 14 residues. This CDR3 is CASSLALADYEQYF. CDR3 DNA sequence: TGTGCCAGCAGCTTGGCCCTAGCGGATTACGAGCAGTACTTC.

In this sample, this clone turned up a few times. This chain links TRBV5-6 with TRBJ2-2, with 11 bases identical to TRBD1. Germline loops: CDR1 SGHDT, CDR2 YYEEEE. The CDR3 is 17 residues long. Trimming at V came to 4 bases and at J to 3 bases, leaving 8 bases not matched to a gene. In DNA, the CDR3 is TGTGCCAGCAGCCCCCTCGGGACAGGGGGGGACACCGGGGAGCTGTTTTTT. Translating it yields CASSPLGTGGDTGELFF.

The rearrangement joins TRBV7-9 to TRBJ2-7; TRBD1 matches 7 bases. CDR3 length: 16 amino acids. Germline V lookup: CDR1 SEHNR, CDR2 FQNEAQ (reference sequence). V trimming: 0 bases; J trimming: 0 bases; junction bases outside the gene matches: 5. The CDR3 DNA reads TGTGCCAGCAGCTTAGCTCGGCAGGGGGTCTCCTACGAGCAGTACTTC. Protein product: CASSLARQGVSYEQYF.

The rearrangement links TRBV29-1 to TRBJ1-2, with 12 bases aligning to TRBD1. The CDR3 covers 15 residues. Germline assignment: CDR1 SQVTM and CDR2 ANQGSEA. With 6 bases clipped from V and 7 bases from J, the junction kept 12 bases outside the gene matches. The CDR3, as DNA: TGCAGCGTCCCCGCGGCTGGGACAGGGGGCCTTGGCTACACCTTC. Translation: CSVPAAGTGGLGYTF.